These 10 T cell receptor beta chains originate from one sample sequenced in a study of shared T cell receptors in the human thymus. Assay: immunoSEQ multiplex PCR; the TCRdb copy retains only in-frame clones and omits some. Of roughly 700,000 clones listed, approximately 88% are singletons. These sequences were also reported in another study, on human thymus T cells.

Sequencing was performed on thymocytes. The receptors come from a boy under two years old with a congenital heart defect.

The V and J genes are TRBV14 and TRBJ2-1; weak D call: TRBD1 (6 bases). Per the germline V gene, CDR1 is SGHDN and CDR2 is FVKESK. The ends were cut back, 2 bases at V and 3 bases at J, with 11 bases in the middle. The CDR3 has 15 amino acids. CDR3 nucleotide sequence: TGTGCCAGCAGCCAATCCCGGGACAACTACAATGAGCAGTTCTTC. Protein: CASSQSRDNYNEQFF.

CDR3 nucleotides: TGTGCCAGCAAGATCGGGAGGGGTCAAGAGACCCAGTACTTC. Amino acid sequence: CASKIGRGQETQYF. The V and J genes are TRBV11-2 and TRBJ2-5, with 8 nucleotides matching TRBD2. V lost 7 bases, J lost 2 bases, and 6 bases stayed unmatched. The length of the CDR3 is 14 residues. In germline, CDR1 is SGHAT, CDR2 FQNNGV.

The rearrangement uses TRBV14 and TRBJ1-3; D is possibly TRBD1 (6 bases). Trimming removed 5 bases at V and 5 bases at J, with 16 bases between. The V gene's germline CDR1 is SGHDN and CDR2 FVKESK. The CDR3 sequence is 15 residues long. The CDR3 region is CASSTITGPRNTIYF. The CDR3 coding sequence is TGTGCCAGCAGCACCATTACAGGGCCCAGAAACACCATATATTTT.

The chain employs TRBV19 and TRBJ1-1; D uncertain. Germline V gene sequence: CDR1 LNHDA, CDR2 SQIVND (reference sequence). Trimming removed 7 bases at V and 2 bases at J, with 8 bases between. This CDR3 is built from 12 residues. CDR3 sequence reads: CASNGQNTEAFF. The CDR3 DNA is TGTGCCAGTAATGGGCAAAACACTGAAGCTTTCTTT.

This clone was recorded a few times. V is TRBV10-3 and J is TRBJ2-7; D is uncertain. Between the trimmed V and J ends, which lost 10 bases and 3 bases, there was a span of 10 bases. The germline V gene has CDR1 ENHRY and CDR2 SYGVKD. The CDR3 covers 11 residues. CDR3 DNA sequence: TGTGCCAACGAGGAGTACTACGAGCAGTACTTC. Its translation: CANEEYYEQYF.

The chain is built from TRBV28 and TRBJ2-1; TRBD2 might be the D (6 bases). The germline gives CDR1 MDHEN, CDR2 SYDVKM. V gave up 4 bases and J gave up 0 bases, with 13 bases separating them. The CDR3 covers 16 residues. The CDR3 coding sequence is TGTGCCAGCAGTTCGACTAGTTTAGGCTCCTACAATGAGCAGTTCTTC. It yields the protein CASSSTSLGSYNEQFF. The full variable domain, rest sourced from reference TRBV28 and TRBJ2-1, is DVKVTQSSRYLVKRTGEKVFLECVQDMDHENMFWYRQDPGLGLRLIYFSYDVKMKEKGDIPEGYSVSREKKERFSLILESASTNQTSMYLCASSSTSLGSYNEQFFGPGTRLTVL.

This clone was detected once. V usage is TRBV28 and J usage is TRBJ2-7, with D possibly TRBD1 on 6 matching bases. This CDR3 comprises 17 residues. The germline V and J ends were trimmed by 6 bases and 2 bases, with 23 bases remaining between them. The germline gives CDR1 MDHEN, CDR2 SYDVKM. In nucleotides, the CDR3 is TGTGCCAGCAGATCCCAGCGTGCTGGACAGCGGCCCTACGAGCAGTACTTC. It translates to CASRSQRAGQRPYEQYF.

The chain couples TRBV27 to TRBJ2-1, with 9 bases that match TRBD2. The CDR3 runs 14 residues. Germline loops: CDR1 MNHEY, CDR2 SMNVEV (reference sequence). The V gene end was trimmed by 2 bases and the J gene end by 15 bases; junction bases not matched to a gene: 11. The CDR3 is CASSLAFLAGTLFF. The DNA for the CDR3 is TGTGCCAGCAGTTTAGCCTTTCTAGCGGGAACACTGTTCTTC.

CDR3: CASSGAGGGYGYTF. In DNA, the CDR3 is TGTGCCAGCAGTGGGGCAGGGGGTGGCTATGGCTACACCTTC. The chain couples TRBV2 to TRBJ1-2; 7 bases are shared with TRBD1. Germline values: CDR1 SNHLY, CDR2 FYNNEI. V dropped 4 bases and J dropped 4; count of bases not matched to a gene: 6. This CDR3 spans 14 amino acids.

The chain joins TRBV4-3 to TRBJ2-2, with D possibly being TRBD1 (6 bases). With 0 bases removed from V and 6 bases from J, the gap between germline ends came to 14 bases. Germline V gene sequence: CDR1 LGHNA, CDR2 YSLEER. CDR3 length equals 16 residues. The CDR3 is CASSQDTGLKAGELFF. The CDR3 nucleotides are TGCGCCAGCAGCCAAGATACAGGGTTGAAGGCCGGGGAGCTGTTTTTT.